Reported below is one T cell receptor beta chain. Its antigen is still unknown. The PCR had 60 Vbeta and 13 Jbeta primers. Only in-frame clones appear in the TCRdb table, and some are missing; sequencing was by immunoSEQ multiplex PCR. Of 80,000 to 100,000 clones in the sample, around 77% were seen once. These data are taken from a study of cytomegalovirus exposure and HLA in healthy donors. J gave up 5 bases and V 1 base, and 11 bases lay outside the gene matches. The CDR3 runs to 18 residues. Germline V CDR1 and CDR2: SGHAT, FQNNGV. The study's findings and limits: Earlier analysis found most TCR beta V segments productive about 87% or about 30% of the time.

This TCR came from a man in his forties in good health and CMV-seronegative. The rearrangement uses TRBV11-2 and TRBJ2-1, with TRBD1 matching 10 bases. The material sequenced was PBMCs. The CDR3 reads CASSLVGGDRGNNNEQFF. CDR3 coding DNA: TGTGCCAGCAGCTTAGTCGGGGGGGACAGGGGTAATAACAATGAGCAGTTCTTC.